The 7 T cell receptor beta chains reported below all come from one sample, sequenced in a study of T cells after yellow fever vaccination. TCRdb called the 5' RACE reads again in MiXCR, with one record for every CDR3 protein. This sample has 75,000 to 100,000 distinct CDR3 sequences, with 8.9% found just once. Sequencing used CD8+ T cells not binding an NS4B(214-222) dextramer, sorted from PBMCs, obtained around 15 days after the first yellow fever vaccination. These receptors all come from a man younger than 35 who received the YFV17D yellow fever vaccine.

CDR3 sequence: CASSLLRTVFNEKLFF. The CDR3 nucleotides read TGTGCCAGCAGCTTATTAAGGACAGTGTTTAATGAAAAACTGTTTTTT. This chain joins TRBV7-9 and TRBJ1-4, with D tentatively TRBD1 (6 bases). The CDR3 runs to 16 residues. V lost 2 bases and J 4 bases, leaving 14 bases between the germline ends. CDR1 and CDR2 from the germline V gene are SEHNR and FQNEAQ (reference sequence).

The V and J genes are TRBV5-6 and TRBJ1-1, with unresolved D. Germline V gives CDR1 SGHDT, CDR2 YYEEEE. There are 12 residues in the CDR3. V lost 0 bases and J lost 9, with 9 bases in between. The CDR3 here is CASSLGAVKAFF. The CDR3 bases are TGTGCCAGCAGCTTGGGTGCGGTTAAAGCTTTCTTT.

This clonotype was counted only a few times. The chain carries TRBV7-8 and TRBJ2-3; D is possibly TRBD1 or TRBD2 (5 bases each). Germline-derived CDR1 and CDR2 are SGHVS and FQNEAQ. Between the trimmed V and J ends, which lost 3 bases and 3 bases, there was a span of 10 bases. This CDR3 spans 14 amino acids. The chain's CDR3 is CASSFGGGTDTQYF. CDR3 sequence (DNA): TGTGCCAGCAGCTTTGGTGGGGGAACAGATACGCAGTATTTT. Variable domain in full (rest from reference TRBV7-8 and TRBJ2-3): GAGVSQSPRYKVAKRGQDVALRCDPISGHVSLFWYQQALGQGPEFLTYFQNEAQLDKSGLPSDRFFAERPEGSVSTLKIQRTQQEDSAVYLCASSFGGGTDTQYFGPGTRLTVL.

This chain uses TRBV4-2 with TRBJ2-3; TRBD2 matches at 8 bases. The CDR3 runs to 16 residues. Germline lookup yields CDR1 LGHNA and CDR2 YNFKEQ. With V trimmed by 0 bases and J by 4 bases, 6 bases remained unmatched. This CDR3 reads CASSQDIGGASDTQYF. DNA of the CDR3: TGTGCCAGCAGCCAAGATATCGGGGGGGCTTCAGATACGCAGTATTTT.

The chain is built from TRBV7-9 and TRBJ2-7, with TRBD1 as a possible D gene (6 bases). The ends were cut back, 3 bases at V and 7 bases at J, with 10 bases in the middle. The CDR3 consists of 12 residues. Germline V gene lookup returns CDR1 SEHNR and CDR2 FQNEAQ (reference sequence). The CDR3 nucleotides read TGTGCCAGCAGCTTGGGGGCCTCTGAGCAGTACGTC. Protein sequence: CASSLGASEQYV.

The rearrangement links TRBV19 to TRBJ1-4; tentatively, D is TRBD1 (5 bases). The CDR3 consists of 17 residues. Germline CDR1 reads LNHDA; CDR2 reads SQIVND (reference sequence). Trimming left V 3 bases short and J 0 bases short, with 14 bases between. The CDR3, as DNA: TGTGCCAGTAGTATTCGGGGGTACACCGCAACTAATGAAAAACTGTTTTTT. Protein sequence: CASSIRGYTATNEKLFF.

The chain is built from TRBV7-6 and TRBJ1-1; no clear D gene. There are 13 residues in the CDR3. Germline V gives CDR1 SGHVS, CDR2 FNYEAQ. The V and J ends lost 1 base and 6 bases respectively, with 9 bases between them. CDR3 loop: CASSLGSVSEAFF. CDR3 coding DNA: TGTGCCAGCAGCTTAGGATCTGTTTCTGAAGCTTTCTTT.